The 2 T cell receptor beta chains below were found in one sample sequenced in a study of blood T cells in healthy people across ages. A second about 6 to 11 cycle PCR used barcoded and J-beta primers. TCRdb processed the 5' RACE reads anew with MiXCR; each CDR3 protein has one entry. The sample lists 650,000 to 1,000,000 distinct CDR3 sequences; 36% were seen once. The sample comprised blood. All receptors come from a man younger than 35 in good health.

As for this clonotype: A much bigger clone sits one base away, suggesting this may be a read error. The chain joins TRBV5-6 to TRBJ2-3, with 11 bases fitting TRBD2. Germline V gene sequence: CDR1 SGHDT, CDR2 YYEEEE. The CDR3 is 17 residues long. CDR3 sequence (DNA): TGTGCCAGCAGCTTGGAACTAGCGGGGGCATTCACAGATGCGCAGTATTTT. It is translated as CASSLELAGAFTDAQYF.

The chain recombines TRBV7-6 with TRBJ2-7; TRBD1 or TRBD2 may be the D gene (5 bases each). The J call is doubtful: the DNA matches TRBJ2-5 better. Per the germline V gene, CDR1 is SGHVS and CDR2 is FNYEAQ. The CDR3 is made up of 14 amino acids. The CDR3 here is CASSSGRGGQTQYF. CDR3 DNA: TGTGCCAGCAGCTCCGGTCGTGGGGGTCAGACCCAGTACTTC.